This T cell receptor (beta chain) was observed in a study of identical twins. Study-level results: Its conclusions, products of cross-sectional statistical analysis, did not come from following the same donors.

TCRdb recomputed calls from the 5' RACE reads with MiXCR, one row per CDR3 protein. The data contain roughly 1.6 million distinct CDR3 sequences, around 33% of them singletons. This clonotype was seen only a few times. Its specificity is unknown. This CDR3 has 14 amino acids. V lost 4 bases and J lost 3, with 13 bases in between. Germline V CDR1 and CDR2: KGHSH, LQKENI. Each donor was a healthy Caucasian. Sequencing was carried out using cord blood. The chain joins TRBV18 to TRBJ2-7, with D tentatively TRBD1 (5 bases). The clonotype comes from a newborn girl in good health. The CDR3 DNA sequence: TGTGCCAGCTCACTGACAGTTCCTCTCTACGAGCAGTACTTC. This sequence encodes CASSLTVPLYEQYF.